Listed here is a single TCR beta chain. Its antigen is still unknown. Looked up from germline, CDR1 is SEHNR and CDR2 is FQNEAQ (reference sequence). CDR3 length: 15 residues. Trimming cost V 5 bases and J 3 bases, with 11 bases left between them. Clones were read by immunoSEQ multiplex PCR, and TCRdb kept only the in-frame ones, dropping some. The sample includes about 110,000 clones, 80% to 95% of them seen just once. The data originate from a study of T cell repertoires and HLA-DP antigens. The TCR sequence derives from a woman aged 18-29 years in good health and CMV-seronegative. Sequencing was carried out using CD4+ T cells from PBMCs. The gene calls are TRBV7-9 and TRBJ1-6; unclear D gene. DNA for the CDR3: TGTGCCAGCAGCCCATTTGGCAGCTATAATTCACCCCTCCACTTT. Its translation is CASSPFGSYNSPLHF.